Listed here are 4 T cell receptor beta chains from one sample, sequenced in a study of blood T cell repertoires in COVID-19 (dated by TCRdb to 2020 to 2021). The library was obtained by the immunoSEQ multiplex PCR assay. This immuneACCESS table, as held by TCRdb, lists in-frame sequences with V and J called but not all clones. Of the missing ones, under half trace to an unresolved V gene in checked studies; the others have no known cause. Recorded for this sample are a few hundred thousand clones; approximately 86% of them occurred a single time. The ten largest make up 2.5% to 3.5% of the sample. The sequenced sample was peripheral blood. The receptors stem from a woman younger than 30 with acute or convalescent COVID-19.

The V gene is TRBV11-2, the J gene TRBJ2-1, with 16 bases identical to TRBD2. This CDR3 region has 13 residues. Per germline, CDR1 SGHAT and CDR2 FQNNGV. V lost 9 bases and J lost 8; bases outside the gene matches: 1. The CDR3, as DNA: TGTGCCAGTGGGACTAGCGGGAGGGATGAGCAGTTCTTC. Translation gives CASGTSGRDEQFF. The variable domain in full, completed from reference TRBV11-2 and TRBJ2-1, reads EAGVAQSPRYKIIEKRQSVAFWCNPISGHATLYWYQQILGQGPKLLIQFQNNGVVDDSQLPKDRFSAERLKGVDSTLKIQPAKLEDSAVYLCASGTSGRDEQFFGPGTRLTVL.

The chain carries TRBV6-5 and TRBJ2-5; 8 bases line up with TRBD1. V gave up 4 bases and J gave up 5 bases; unmatched junction bases: 6. The germline V gene has CDR1 MNHEY and CDR2 SVGAGI. This CDR3 has 14 residues. The CDR3 here is CASSFLAGGETQYF. The DNA for the CDR3 is TGTGCCAGCAGTTTCCTCGCAGGGGGCGAGACCCAGTACTTC.

The genes are TRBV7-9 and TRBJ2-7, with a weak D call TRBD1 (5 bases). This CDR3 is 12 amino acids long. Trimming left V 1 base short and J 6 bases short, with 7 bases between. CDR1 and CDR2 from the germline V gene are SEHNR and FQNEAQ (reference sequence). The CDR3 here is CASSLGTTEQYF. CDR3 DNA: TGTGCCAGCAGCTTAGGGACAACCGAGCAGTACTTC.

V is TRBV4-1 and J is TRBJ2-5, with TRBD2 matching 8 bases. The V segment lost 1 base and the J segment 3 bases; nucleotides outside the gene matches: 10. The CDR3 extends over 17 amino acids. CDR1 is MGHRA and CDR2 is YSYEKL in the germline V gene. DNA for the CDR3: TGCGCCAGCAGCCAAGGTGGTAGTCTAGCGGGCGAAGAGACCCAGTACTTC. This translates into CASSQGGSLAGEETQYF.